This T cell receptor (beta chain) was recorded in a study of T-cell memory formation after mild COVID-19. The CDR3 is 13 amino acids. Germline V gene lookup returns CDR1 SQVTM and CDR2 ANQGSEA. V shed 7 bases, J shed 6 bases, and the junction held 9 bases outside the gene matches. Study-level findings and limits: While clones contracting from day 15 to 85 were balanced between CD4 and CD8, later expanders leaned CD4+. Prior to infection, memory already included some responding clones, suggesting cross-reactive memory joined. Contracting CD4+ clones lay largely in CM and EM, with CD8+ ones residing in EMRA.

Remarks on this clonotype: Its specificity is not known.

TCRdb recomputed calls from the 5' RACE reads with MiXCR, one row per CDR3 protein. This table holds some 300,000 distinct CDR3 sequences, around 19% found once. The sample consisted of PBMCs or a T cell subset sorted from them (not recorded which). This sequence originates from a man aged 18 to 29 who had mild COVID-19 (a few samples of this study predate the infection). Cell type and time point are not known. The rearrangement joins TRBV29-1 to TRBJ2-7, with 10 nucleotides matching TRBD1. CDR3 bases: TGCAGCGCGCGGGACAGGGGCACGGGCGAGCAGTACTTC. As protein: CSARDRGTGEQYF.